This entry describes one T cell receptor (beta chain). The antigen remains undetermined. Primers included in the PCR were 60 Vbeta and 13 Jbeta primers. Clones were read by immunoSEQ multiplex PCR, and TCRdb kept only the in-frame ones, dropping some. The sample has roughly 160,000 clones; around 77% are singletons. Germline loops: CDR1 SGHRS, CDR2 YFSETQ. The CDR3 is 17 amino acids. V was shortened by 0 bases and J by 1 base, with 14 bases between the two germline ends. This entry is derived from a study of cytomegalovirus exposure and HLA in healthy donors. Study-level findings and limits: Sequencing artifact likely explains a cluster of highly shared sequence variants. Researchers reported in a later analysis that common viral pathogens appeared linked to several top clusters.

Unrecorded immune exposure was likely among donors, who were nominally healthy when sampled. Sequencing input: PBMCs. The chain has TRBV5-1 and TRBJ2-1, with D perhaps TRBD2 (5 bases). The receptor comes from a woman under 40 in good health and CMV-seronegative. CDR3 coding DNA: TGCGCCAGCAGCTTGGCCGCAGGAATAGCGTCCTACAATGAGCAGTTCTTC. Its protein product is CASSLAAGIASYNEQFF.